Included here is one T cell receptor beta chain sequence, with context. The data belong to a study of cytomegalovirus exposure and HLA in healthy donors. The data were produced by immunoSEQ multiplex PCR, yet TCRdb's version contains in-frame clones alone and is incomplete. In the table there are 150,000 to 200,000 clones, around nine tenths of which are singletons. Sequences were obtained from PBMCs. This clonotype was sampled from a woman aged 18-29 years in good health and CMV-seronegative.

CDR3 sequence: CASSPSRFHEQYF. In DNA form, the CDR3 reads TGTGCCAGCAGCCCCTCCCGTTTTCACGAGCAGTACTTC. V gene TRBV11-3 combines with J gene TRBJ2-7; D gene ambiguous. Germline V CDR1 and CDR2: SGHNT, YENEEA. V was pared by 5 bases and J by 5 bases, with 13 bases between. This CDR3 region has 13 residues.